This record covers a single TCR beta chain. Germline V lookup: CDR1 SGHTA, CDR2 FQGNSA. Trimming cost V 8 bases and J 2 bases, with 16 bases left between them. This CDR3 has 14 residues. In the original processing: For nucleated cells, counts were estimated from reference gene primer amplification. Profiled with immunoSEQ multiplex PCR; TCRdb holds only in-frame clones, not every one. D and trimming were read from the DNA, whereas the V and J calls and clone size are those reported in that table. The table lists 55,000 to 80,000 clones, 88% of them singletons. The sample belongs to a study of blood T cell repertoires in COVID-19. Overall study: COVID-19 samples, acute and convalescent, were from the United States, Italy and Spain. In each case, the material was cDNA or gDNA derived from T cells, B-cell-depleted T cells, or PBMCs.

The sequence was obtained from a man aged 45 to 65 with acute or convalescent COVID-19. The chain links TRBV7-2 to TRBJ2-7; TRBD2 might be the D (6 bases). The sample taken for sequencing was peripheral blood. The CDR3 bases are TGTGCCAGCTTCACTGGGCAGCGGGCCTACGAGCAGTACTTC. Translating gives CASFTGQRAYEQYF. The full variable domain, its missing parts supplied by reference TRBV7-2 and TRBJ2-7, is GAGVSQSPSNKVTEKGKDVELRCDPISGHTALYWYRQSLGQGLEFLIYFQGNSAPDKSGLPSDRFSAERTGGSVSTLTIQRTQQEDSAVYLCASFTGQRAYEQYFGPGTRLTVT.